The rows below give T cell receptor beta chains drawn from one sample of a study of blood T cell repertoires in COVID-19. Generated by immunoSEQ multiplex PCR, the TCRdb table keeps only in-frame clones and is missing some. The data contain 90,000 to 110,000 clones, 60% to 85% of them singletons. The specimen sequenced was peripheral blood. Receptors originate from a human donor in a cohort sampled during active or convalescent COVID-19. Both conserved end residues are part of each CDR3. A D gene is named only where the DNA matches it firmly. Part of the rows lack a size; the others show once, few, many or a class for expanded clones.

TRBD2	TRBV27	NA	TRBJ2-1	CASSTISGRGVNEQFF	TGTGCCAGCAGTACCATAAGCGGGAGGGGGGTCAATGAGCAGTTCTTC
TRBD2	TRBV15	few	TRBJ2-7	CATSRGGLAGTEEQYF	TGTGCCACCAGCAGAGGGGGACTAGCGGGGACAGAAGAGCAGTACTTC
TRBD1	TRBV7-2	NA	TRBJ2-7	CASTFLGQGSYEQYF	TGTGCCAGCACCTTTTTAGGACAGGGCTCCTACGAGCAGTACTTC
NA	TRBV19	NA	TRBJ2-1	CASSIRWETYNEQFF	TGTGCCAGTAGTATTCGGTGGGAGACCTACAATGAGCAGTTCTTC
NA	TRBV10-3	few	TRBJ1-5	CAISGGLGSNQPQHF	TGTGCCATCAGTGGAGGTTTAGGAAGCAATCAGCCCCAGCATTTT
TRBD1	TRBV5-1	NA	TRBJ1-2	CASSAPTGGYGYTF	TGCGCCAGCAGCGCCCCTACAGGGGGGTATGGCTACACCTTC
NA	TRBV30	NA	TRBJ2-7	CAWSVHYEQYF	TGTGCCTGGAGTGTACACTACGAGCAGTACTTC
NA	TRBV28	few	TRBJ2-3	CASSRALPSTDTQYF	TGTGCCAGCAGTCGAGCACTACCTAGCACAGATACGCAGTATTTT
TRBD2	TRBV4-3	NA	TRBJ2-7	CASSQDRSGLAGYEQYF	TGCGCCAGCAGCCAAGACCGTTCAGGACTAGCGGGATACGAGCAGTACTTC
NA	TRBV6-5	NA	TRBJ2-7	CASSYSGGTHSYEQYF	TGTGCCAGCAGTTACAGTGGAGGGACCCACTCCTACGAGCAGTACTTC
TRBD1	TRBV19	once	TRBJ2-1	CASSSHGTGNNEQFF	TGTGCCAGTAGCAGCCATGGGACAGGGAACAATGAGCAGTTCTTC
NA	TRBV5-1	NA	TRBJ1-2	CASSPQTGGGYTF	TGCGCCAGCAGCCCCCAAACGGGAGGGGGCTACACCTTC
NA	TRBV27	few	TRBJ1-6	CASSLWGDNSPLHF	TGTGCCAGCAGTTTATGGGGGGATAATTCACCCCTCCACTTT
NA	TRBV4-2	few	TRBJ1-2	CASGATRQGGTF	TGTGCCAGCGGAGCGACGCGGCAGGGCGGCACCTTC
NA	TRBV6-6	NA	TRBJ1-1	CASRRLGGGSNTEAFF	TGTGCCAGCAGGCGCCTCGGGGGGGGATCGAACACTGAAGCTTTCTTT
TRBD2	TRBV3-1/TRBV3-2	NA	TRBJ2-7	CASSAGVISYEQYF	TGTGCCAGCAGCGCGGGGGTTATCTCCTACGAGCAGTACTTC
NA	TRBV2	once	TRBJ2-5	CASSALGGPQETQYF	TGTGCCAGCAGTGCCTTGGGGGGGCCCCAAGAGACCCAGTACTTC
NA	TRBV5-5	NA	TRBJ2-7	CASSIERGPSYEQYF	TGTGCCAGCAGCATCGAAAGAGGGCCTTCCTACGAGCAGTACTTC
TRBD1	TRBV5-1	NA	TRBJ2-2	CASSSAYRQGALTGELFF	TGCGCCAGCAGCTCCGCCTACAGACAGGGGGCGCTCACCGGGGAGCTGTTTTTT
NA	TRBV19	NA	TRBJ2-3	CASARMGGGTDTQYF	TGTGCCAGCGCCCGAATGGGGGGAGGAACAGATACGCAGTATTTT
TRBD1	TRBV19	NA	TRBJ2-7	CASSIDRGIYEQYF	TGTGCCAGTAGTATCGACAGGGGGATATACGAGCAGTACTTC
TRBD1	TRBV28	NA	TRBJ1-3	CASSTGTGGAPGNTIYF	TGTGCCAGCAGCACCGGGACAGGGGGCGCCCCTGGAAACACCATATATTTT
TRBD2	TRBV3-1/TRBV3-2	NA	TRBJ2-1	CASKGASGGAYNEQFF	TGTGCCAGCAAAGGGGCTAGCGGGGGGGCCTACAATGAGCAGTTCTTC
TRBD2	TRBV4-1	NA	TRBJ2-1	CASSQGRGADNEQFF	TGCGCCAGCAGCCAAGGGCGGGGGGCGGACAATGAGCAGTTCTTC
NA	TRBV6-1	NA	TRBJ2-7	CASSEYAEYYEQYF	TGTGCCAGCAGTGAGTACGCAGAATACTACGAGCAGTACTTC
TRBD1	TRBV29-1	NA	TRBJ1-1	CSVGTGVNTEAFF	TGCAGCGTTGGGACAGGGGTCAACACTGAAGCTTTCTTT
NA	TRBV18	NA	TRBJ1-4	CASSPLPANEKLFF	TGTGCCAGCTCACCACTGCCAGCTAATGAAAAACTGTTTTTT
TRBD1	TRBV4-1	NA	TRBJ1-1	CASSQAEGAPTEAFF	TGCGCCAGCAGCCAAGCGGAGGGGGCGCCCACTGAAGCTTTCTTT
NA	TRBV7-6	NA	TRBJ2-3	CASSLNIGADTQYF	TGTGCCAGCAGCTTAAACATCGGGGCAGATACGCAGTATTTT
TRBD2	TRBV5-1	NA	TRBJ2-7	CASSLASSGLPYEQYF	TGCGCCAGCAGCTTGGCCTCTAGCGGACTACCCTACGAGCAGTACTTC
NA	TRBV7-2	NA	TRBJ2-1	CASSNSGSSYNEQFF	TGTGCCAGCAGCAATAGCGGAAGCTCCTACAATGAGCAGTTCTTC
TRBD1	TRBV5-6	NA	TRBJ1-2	CASSFDRGLGGYTF	TGTGCCAGCAGCTTCGACAGGGGGCTAGGTGGCTACACCTTC
TRBD2	TRBV15	NA	TRBJ2-3	CATSTGAGAGTDTQYF	TGTGCCACCAGCACCGGAGCGGGAGCCGGCACAGATACGCAGTATTTT
NA	TRBV7-2	NA	TRBJ2-4	CASSPYDSLAKNIQYF	TGTGCCAGCAGCCCCTATGACAGTCTGGCCAAAAACATTCAGTACTTC
NA	TRBV7-9	NA	TRBJ1-2	CASSLGGVYGYTF	TGTGCCAGCAGCTTAGGGGGCGTCTATGGCTACACCTTC
TRBD1	TRBV18	few	TRBJ2-1	CASLGGRSNEQFF	TGTGCCAGCCTAGGGGGCCGAAGCAATGAGCAGTTCTTC
NA	TRBV4-1	few	TRBJ2-3	CASSHYRTPVDTQYF	TGCGCCAGCAGTCATTACAGGACACCGGTAGATACGCAGTATTTT
TRBD1	TRBV6-1	NA	TRBJ2-5	CASSEGGFVGTVVQETQYF	TGTGCCAGCAGTGAAGGGGGGTTCGTCGGGACAGTAGTCCAAGAGACCCAGTACTTC
NA	TRBV6-2/TRBV6-3	NA	TRBJ2-3	CASSSGLLTDTQYF	TGTGCCAGCAGTTCGGGACTCCTCACAGATACGCAGTATTTT
TRBD1	TRBV18	NA	TRBJ2-1	CASSPQSGGHEQFF	TGTGCCAGCTCACCACAATCAGGGGGCCATGAGCAGTTCTTC
TRBD1	TRBV27	NA	TRBJ1-2	CASSLSKGQGYTF	TGTGCCAGCAGTTTATCGAAGGGACAGGGTTACACCTTC
NA	TRBV5-1	NA	TRBJ1-6	CASSLSQSYNSPLHF	TGCGCCAGCAGCTTATCCCAATCCTATAATTCACCCCTCCACTTT
NA	TRBV9	once	TRBJ2-2	CASSDEGELFF	TGTGCCAGCAGCGATGAGGGGGAGCTGTTTTTT
NA	TRBV5-1	NA	TRBJ2-1	CASSLDAGSSYNEQFF	TGCGCCAGCAGCTTGGATGCGGGAAGCTCCTACAATGAGCAGTTCTTC
NA	TRBV20-1	NA	TRBJ1-1	CSASRTGGTLFAFF	TGCAGTGCTAGTAGGACGGGGGGCACTCTTTTCGCTTTCTTT